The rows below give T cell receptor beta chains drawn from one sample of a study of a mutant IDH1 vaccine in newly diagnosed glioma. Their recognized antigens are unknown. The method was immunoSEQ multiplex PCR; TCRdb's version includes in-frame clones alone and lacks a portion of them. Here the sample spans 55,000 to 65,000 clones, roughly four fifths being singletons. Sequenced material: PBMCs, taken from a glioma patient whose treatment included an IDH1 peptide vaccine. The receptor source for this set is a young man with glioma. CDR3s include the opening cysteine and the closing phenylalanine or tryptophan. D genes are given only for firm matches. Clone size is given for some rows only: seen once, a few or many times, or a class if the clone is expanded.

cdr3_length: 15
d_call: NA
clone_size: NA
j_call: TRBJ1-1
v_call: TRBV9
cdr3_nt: TGTGCCAGCAGCGTAGTCCCAACAGGGTTGACTGAAGCTTTCTTT
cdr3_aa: CASSVVPTGLTEAFF

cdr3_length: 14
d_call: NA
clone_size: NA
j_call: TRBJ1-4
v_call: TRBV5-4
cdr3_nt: TGTGCCAGCAGCAGGGGGTCGACTAATGAAAAACTGTTTTTT
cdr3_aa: CASSRGSTNEKLFF

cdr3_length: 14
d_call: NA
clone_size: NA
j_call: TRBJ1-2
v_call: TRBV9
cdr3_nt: TGTGCCAGCAGCGTAGCTTCAGGGATTTATGGCTACACCTTC
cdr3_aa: CASSVASGIYGYTF

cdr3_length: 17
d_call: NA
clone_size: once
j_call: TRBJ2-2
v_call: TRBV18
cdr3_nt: TGTGCCAGCTCACCACGGATAAAGAGCGAGTCAGCCGGGGAGCTGTTTTTT
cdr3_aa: CASSPRIKSESAGELFF

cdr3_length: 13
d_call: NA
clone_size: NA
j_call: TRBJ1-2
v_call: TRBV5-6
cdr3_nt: TGTGCCAGCAGCTTGATGCGAACTTCCGGCTACACCTTC
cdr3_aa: CASSLMRTSGYTF

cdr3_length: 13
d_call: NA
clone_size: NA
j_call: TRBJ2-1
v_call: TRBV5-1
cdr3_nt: TGCGCCAGCAGCTTCCAACGTAACAATGAGCAGTTCTTC
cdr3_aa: CASSFQRNNEQFF

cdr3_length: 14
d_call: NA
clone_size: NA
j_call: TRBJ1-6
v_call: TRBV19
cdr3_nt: TGTGCCAGTAGGATGACGGGGTATAATTCACCCCTCCACTTT
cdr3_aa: CASRMTGYNSPLHF

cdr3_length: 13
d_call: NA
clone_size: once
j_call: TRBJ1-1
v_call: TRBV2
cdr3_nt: TGTGCCAGCAGTGAGGAGGTAAACACTGAAGCTTTCTTT
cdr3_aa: CASSEEVNTEAFF

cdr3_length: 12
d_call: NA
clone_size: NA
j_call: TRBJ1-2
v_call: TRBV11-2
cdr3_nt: TGTGCCAGCAGCTTCTTTAACTATGGCTACACCTTC
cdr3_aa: CASSFFNYGYTF

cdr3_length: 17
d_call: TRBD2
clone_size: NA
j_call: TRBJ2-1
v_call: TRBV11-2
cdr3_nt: TGTGCCAGCAGCTTAACTAGAGCGGGAGCGGCGTACAATGAGCAGTTCTTC
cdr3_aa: CASSLTRAGAAYNEQFF

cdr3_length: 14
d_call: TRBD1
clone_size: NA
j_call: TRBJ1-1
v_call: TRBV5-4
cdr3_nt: TGTGCCAGCAGCCTCGACAGGGAGAACACTGAAGCTTTCTTT
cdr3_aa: CASSLDRENTEAFF

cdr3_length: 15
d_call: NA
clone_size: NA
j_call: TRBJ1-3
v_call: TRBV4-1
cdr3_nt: TGCGCCAGCAGCCAGTACACTACCTCTGGAAACACCATATATTTT
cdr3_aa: CASSQYTTSGNTIYF

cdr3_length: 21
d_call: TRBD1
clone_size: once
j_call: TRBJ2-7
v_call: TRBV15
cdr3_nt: TGTGCCACCAGCAGGAAGCAAACAGGGGGGATAAGTTCGATCGAACCCTACGAGCAGTACTTC
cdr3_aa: CATSRKQTGGISSIEPYEQYF

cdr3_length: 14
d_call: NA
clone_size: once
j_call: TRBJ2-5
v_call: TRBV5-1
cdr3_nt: TGCGCCAGCGGTCCGGTCGGCTCAGAAGAGACCCAGTACTTC
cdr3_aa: CASGPVGSEETQYF

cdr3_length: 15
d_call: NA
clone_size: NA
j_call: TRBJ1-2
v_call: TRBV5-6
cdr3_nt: TGTGCCAGCATCCGAGCAGGGACTGATAACTATGGCTACACCTTC
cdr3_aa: CASIRAGTDNYGYTF

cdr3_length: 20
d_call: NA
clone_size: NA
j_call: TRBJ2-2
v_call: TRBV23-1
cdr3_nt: TGCGCCAGGCCATCGACGGGGACAGGGACGTGCGGGAGGGCCCCCGGGGAGCTGTTTTTT
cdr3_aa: CARPSTGTGTCGRAPGELFF

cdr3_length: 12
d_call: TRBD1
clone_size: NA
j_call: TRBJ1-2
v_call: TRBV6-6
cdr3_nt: TGTGCCAGCAGTTATTACAGGGGTGGCTACACCTTC
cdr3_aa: CASSYYRGGYTF

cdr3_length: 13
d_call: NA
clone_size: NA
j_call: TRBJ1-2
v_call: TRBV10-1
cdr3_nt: TGCGCCAGCAGTCCAAGTCCGAACTATGGCTACACCTTC
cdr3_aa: CASSPSPNYGYTF

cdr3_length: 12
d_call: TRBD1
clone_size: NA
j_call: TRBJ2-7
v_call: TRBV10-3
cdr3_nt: TGTGCCACAGGACAGGGTTCCTACGAGCAGTACTTC
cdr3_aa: CATGQGSYEQYF

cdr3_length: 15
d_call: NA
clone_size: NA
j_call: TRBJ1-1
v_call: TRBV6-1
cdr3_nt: TGTGCCAGCAGTCCTTTGAGTCAGGGTCTAACTGAAGCTTTCTTT
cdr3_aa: CASSPLSQGLTEAFF

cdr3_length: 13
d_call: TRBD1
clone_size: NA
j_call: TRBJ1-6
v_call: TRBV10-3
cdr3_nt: TGTGCCACCTGGGACAGGGGAGACTCACCCCTCCACTTT
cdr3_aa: CATWDRGDSPLHF

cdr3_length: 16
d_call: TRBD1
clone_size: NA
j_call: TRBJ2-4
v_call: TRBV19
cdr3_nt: TGTGCCAGTAGTATCTACACGGGACAGGGACAAAACATTCAGTACTTC
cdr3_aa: CASSIYTGQGQNIQYF

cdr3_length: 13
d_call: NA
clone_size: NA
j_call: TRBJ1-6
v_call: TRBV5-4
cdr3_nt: TGTGCCAGCAGCTCCGGGGCCAATTCACCCCTCCACTTT
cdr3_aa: CASSSGANSPLHF

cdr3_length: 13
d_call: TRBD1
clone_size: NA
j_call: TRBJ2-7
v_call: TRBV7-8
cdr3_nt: TGTGCCAGCAGCACAGGACAGGGCTACGAGCAGTACTTC
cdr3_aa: CASSTGQGYEQYF

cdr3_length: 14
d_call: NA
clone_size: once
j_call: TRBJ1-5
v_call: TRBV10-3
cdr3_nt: TGTGCCATCAGTGGACAGGAAGGCAATCAGCCCCAGCATTTT
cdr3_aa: CAISGQEGNQPQHF

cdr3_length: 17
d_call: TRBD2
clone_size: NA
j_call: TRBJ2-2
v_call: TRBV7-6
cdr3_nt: TGTGCCAGCAGCTCCGACCCGGGACTAGCGGTTACCGGGGAGCTGTTTTTT
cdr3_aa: CASSSDPGLAVTGELFF

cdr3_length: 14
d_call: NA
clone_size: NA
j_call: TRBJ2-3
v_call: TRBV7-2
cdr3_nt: TGTGCCAGCAGCTTAGGCGCTCTCACAGATACGCAGTATTTT
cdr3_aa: CASSLGALTDTQYF

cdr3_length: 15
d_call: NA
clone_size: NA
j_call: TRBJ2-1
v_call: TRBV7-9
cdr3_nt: TGTGCCAGCAGCTTAGTCGGGAGCTCCTACAATGAGCAGTTCTTC
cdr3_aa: CASSLVGSSYNEQFF

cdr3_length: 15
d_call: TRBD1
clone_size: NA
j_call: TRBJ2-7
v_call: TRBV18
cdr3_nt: TGTGCCAGCTCACCCCAGGGGGATTATACCTACGAGCAGTACTTC
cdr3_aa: CASSPQGDYTYEQYF

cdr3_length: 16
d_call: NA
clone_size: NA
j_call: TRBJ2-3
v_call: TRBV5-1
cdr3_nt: TGCGCCAGCAGCTTGGGGACGAGGGGAATTACAGATACGCAGTATTTT
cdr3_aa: CASSLGTRGITDTQYF

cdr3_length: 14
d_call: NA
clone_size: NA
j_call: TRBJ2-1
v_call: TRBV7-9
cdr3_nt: TGTGCCAGCAGCGCCATCCGGGACCTCGAGGTGCAGTTCTTC
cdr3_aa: CASSAIRDLEVQFF

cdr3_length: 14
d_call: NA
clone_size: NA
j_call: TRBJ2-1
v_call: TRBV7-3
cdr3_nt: TGTGCCAGCAGCTTAAACCCTTCCTACAATGAGCAGTTCTTC
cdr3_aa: CASSLNPSYNEQFF

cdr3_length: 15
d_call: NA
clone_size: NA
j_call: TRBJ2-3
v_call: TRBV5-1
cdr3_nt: TGCGCCAGCAGCTTGATGCCCTCTAGCACAGATACGCAGTATTTT
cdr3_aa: CASSLMPSSTDTQYF

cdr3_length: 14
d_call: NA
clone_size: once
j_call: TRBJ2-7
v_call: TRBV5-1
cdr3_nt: TGCGCCAGCAGCTTGGCGGCCAGGGCGAGGGAGCAGTACTTC
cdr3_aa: CASSLAARAREQYF

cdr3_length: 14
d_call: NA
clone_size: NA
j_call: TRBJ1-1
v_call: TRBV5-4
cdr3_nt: TGTGCCAGCAGCTTGTACCAGGGCAACACTGAAGCTTTCTTT
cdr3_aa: CASSLYQGNTEAFF

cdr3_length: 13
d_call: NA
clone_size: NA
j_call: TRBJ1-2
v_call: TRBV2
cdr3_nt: TGTGCCAGCAGTGAACAGGGGCAGGGTGGCTACACCTTC
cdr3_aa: CASSEQGQGGYTF

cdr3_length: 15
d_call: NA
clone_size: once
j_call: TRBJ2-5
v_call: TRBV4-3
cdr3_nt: TGCGCCAGCAGCCAATTTTACTACCCCTCTGAGACCCAGTACTTC
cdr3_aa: CASSQFYYPSETQYF

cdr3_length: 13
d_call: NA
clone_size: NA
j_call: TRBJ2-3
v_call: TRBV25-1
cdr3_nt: TGTGCCATCTCGGACAGAGCCACAGATACGCAGTATTTT
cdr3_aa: CAISDRATDTQYF

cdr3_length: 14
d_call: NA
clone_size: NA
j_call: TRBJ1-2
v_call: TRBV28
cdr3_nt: TGTGCCAGCAGTTTGGGACCAACTAACTATGGCTACACCTTC
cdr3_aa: CASSLGPTNYGYTF

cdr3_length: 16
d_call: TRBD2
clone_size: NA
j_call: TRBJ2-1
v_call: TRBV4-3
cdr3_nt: TGCGCCAGCAGCCAAGAATCCAGCGGGGGGTACAATGAGCAGTTCTTC
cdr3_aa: CASSQESSGGYNEQFF

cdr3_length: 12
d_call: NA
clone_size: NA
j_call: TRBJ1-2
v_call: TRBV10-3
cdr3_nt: TGTGCCATCAGTGGCAGGGAGGGTGGCTACACCTTC
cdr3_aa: CAISGREGGYTF

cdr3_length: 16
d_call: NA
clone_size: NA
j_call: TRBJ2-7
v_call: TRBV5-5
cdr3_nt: TGTGCCAGCAGCTTGGTGAGGACAGCGGAATCCTACGAGCAGTACTTC
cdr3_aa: CASSLVRTAESYEQYF

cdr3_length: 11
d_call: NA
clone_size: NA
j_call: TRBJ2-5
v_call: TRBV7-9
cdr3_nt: TGTGCCAGCAGCCGTCAAGAGACCCAGTACTTC
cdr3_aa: CASSRQETQYF

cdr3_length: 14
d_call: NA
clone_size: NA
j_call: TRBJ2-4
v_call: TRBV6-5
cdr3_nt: TGTGCCAGCAGTTATAGCGCTGCCAAAAACATTCAGTACTTC
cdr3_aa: CASSYSAAKNIQYF

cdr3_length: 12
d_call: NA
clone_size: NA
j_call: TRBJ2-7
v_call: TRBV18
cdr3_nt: TGTGCCAGCTCACCCCAGGGGGGCGAGCAGTACTTC
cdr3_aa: CASSPQGGEQYF

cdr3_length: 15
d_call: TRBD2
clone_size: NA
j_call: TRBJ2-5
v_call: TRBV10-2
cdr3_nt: TGCGCCAGCAGTGAGTCGACGGGGGGGAAAGAGACCCAGTACTTC
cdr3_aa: CASSESTGGKETQYF

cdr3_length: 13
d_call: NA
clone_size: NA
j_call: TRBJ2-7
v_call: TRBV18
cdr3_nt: TGTGCCAGCTCACCACCGGTACGGAACGAGCAGTACTTC
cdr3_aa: CASSPPVRNEQYF

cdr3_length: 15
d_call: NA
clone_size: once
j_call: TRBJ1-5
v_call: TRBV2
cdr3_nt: TGTGCCAGCAGTGATGAACGCCTTAGCAATCAGCCCCAGCATTTT
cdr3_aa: CASSDERLSNQPQHF